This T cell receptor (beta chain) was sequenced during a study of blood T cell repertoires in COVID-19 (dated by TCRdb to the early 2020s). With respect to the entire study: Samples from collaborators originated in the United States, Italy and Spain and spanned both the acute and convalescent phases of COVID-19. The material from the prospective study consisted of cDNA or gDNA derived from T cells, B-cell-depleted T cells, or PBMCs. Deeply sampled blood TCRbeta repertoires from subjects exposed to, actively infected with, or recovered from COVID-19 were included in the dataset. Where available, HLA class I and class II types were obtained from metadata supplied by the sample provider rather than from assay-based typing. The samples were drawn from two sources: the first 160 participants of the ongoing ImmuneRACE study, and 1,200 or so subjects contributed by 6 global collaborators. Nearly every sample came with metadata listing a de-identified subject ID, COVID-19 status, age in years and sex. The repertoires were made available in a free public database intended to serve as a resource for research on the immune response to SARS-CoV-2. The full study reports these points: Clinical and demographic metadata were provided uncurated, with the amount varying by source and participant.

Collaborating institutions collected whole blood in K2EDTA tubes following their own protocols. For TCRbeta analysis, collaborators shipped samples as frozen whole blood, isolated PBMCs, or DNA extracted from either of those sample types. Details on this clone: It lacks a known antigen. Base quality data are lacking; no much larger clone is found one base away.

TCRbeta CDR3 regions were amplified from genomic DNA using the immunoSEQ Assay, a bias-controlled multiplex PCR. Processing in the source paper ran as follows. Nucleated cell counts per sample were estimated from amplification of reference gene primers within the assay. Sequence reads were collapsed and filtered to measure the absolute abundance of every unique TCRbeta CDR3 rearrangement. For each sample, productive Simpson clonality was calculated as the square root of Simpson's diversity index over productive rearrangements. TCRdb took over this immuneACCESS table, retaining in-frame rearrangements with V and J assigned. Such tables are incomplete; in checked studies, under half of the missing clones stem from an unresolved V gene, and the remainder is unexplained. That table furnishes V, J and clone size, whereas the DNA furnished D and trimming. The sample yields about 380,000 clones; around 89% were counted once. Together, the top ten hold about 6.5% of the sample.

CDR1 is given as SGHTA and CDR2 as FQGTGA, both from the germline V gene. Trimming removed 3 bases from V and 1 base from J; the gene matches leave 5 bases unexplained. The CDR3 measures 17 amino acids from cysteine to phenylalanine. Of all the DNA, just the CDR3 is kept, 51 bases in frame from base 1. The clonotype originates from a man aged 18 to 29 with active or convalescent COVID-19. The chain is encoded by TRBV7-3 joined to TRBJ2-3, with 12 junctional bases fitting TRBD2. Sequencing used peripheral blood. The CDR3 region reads CASSFGLAGRRTDTQYF. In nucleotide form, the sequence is TGTGCCAGCAGCTTTGGACTAGCGGGAAGGCGCACAGATACGCAGTATTTT.